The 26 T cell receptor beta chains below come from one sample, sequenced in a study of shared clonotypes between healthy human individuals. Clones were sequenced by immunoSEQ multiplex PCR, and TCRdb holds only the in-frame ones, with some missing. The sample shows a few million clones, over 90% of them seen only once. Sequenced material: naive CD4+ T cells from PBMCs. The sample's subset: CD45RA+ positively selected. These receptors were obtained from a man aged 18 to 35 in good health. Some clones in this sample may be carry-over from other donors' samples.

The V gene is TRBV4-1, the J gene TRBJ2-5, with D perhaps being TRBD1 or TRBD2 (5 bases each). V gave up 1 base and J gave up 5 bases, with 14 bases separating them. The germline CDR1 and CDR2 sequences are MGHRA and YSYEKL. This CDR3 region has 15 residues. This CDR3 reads CASSQAARGGETQYF. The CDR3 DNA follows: TGCGCCAGCAGCCAAGCCGCCCGGGGCGGGGAGACCCAGTACTTC.

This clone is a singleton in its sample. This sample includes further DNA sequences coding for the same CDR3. CDR3 loop: CASSPTGGNYGYTF. The DNA for the CDR3 is TGCGCCAGCAGTCCTACAGGGGGTAACTATGGCTACACCTTC. The chain recombines TRBV5-1 with TRBJ1-2; 8 bases line up with TRBD1. Unmatched junction bases numbered 4, after V lost 5 bases and J lost 1 base. The CDR3 contains 14 residues. CDR1 and CDR2 (germline): SGHRS, YFSETQ.

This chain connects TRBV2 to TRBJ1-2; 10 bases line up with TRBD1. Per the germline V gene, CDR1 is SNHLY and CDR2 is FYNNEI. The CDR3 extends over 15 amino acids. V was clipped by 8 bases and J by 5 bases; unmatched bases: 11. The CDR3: CASRMDGTGAYGYTF. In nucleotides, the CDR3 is TGTGCCAGCCGTATGGACGGGACAGGGGCTTATGGCTACACCTTC. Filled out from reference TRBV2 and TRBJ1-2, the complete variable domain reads EPEVTQTPSHQVTQMGQEVILRCVPISNHLYFYWYRQILGQKVEFLVSFYNNEISEKSEIFDDQFSVERPDGSNFTLKIRSTKLEDSAMYFCASRMDGTGAYGYTFGSGTRLTVV.

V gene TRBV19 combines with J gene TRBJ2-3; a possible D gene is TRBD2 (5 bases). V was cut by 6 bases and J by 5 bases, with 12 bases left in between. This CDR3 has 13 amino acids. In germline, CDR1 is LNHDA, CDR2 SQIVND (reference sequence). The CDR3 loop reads CASSLRGRDTQYF. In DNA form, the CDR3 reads TGTGCCAGTAGCTTGAGAGGGCGAGATACGCAGTATTTT.

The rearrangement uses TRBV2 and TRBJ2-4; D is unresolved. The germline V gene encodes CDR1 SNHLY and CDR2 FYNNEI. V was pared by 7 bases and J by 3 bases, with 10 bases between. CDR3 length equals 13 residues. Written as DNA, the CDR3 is TGTGCCAGCAATGAGGCTCGCAAAAACATTCAGTACTTC. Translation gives CASNEARKNIQYF. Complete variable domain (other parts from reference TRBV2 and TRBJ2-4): EPEVTQTPSHQVTQMGQEVILRCVPISNHLYFYWYRQILGQKVEFLVSFYNNEISEKSEIFDDQFSVERPDGSNFTLKIRSTKLEDSAMYFCASNEARKNIQYFGAGTRLSVL.

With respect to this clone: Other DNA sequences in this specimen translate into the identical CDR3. Written as DNA, the CDR3 is TGTGCCAGCAGCATCCGACAGGGGGCGAACACCGGGGAGCTGTTTTTT. Encoded protein: CASSIRQGANTGELFF. V and J are TRBV9 and TRBJ2-2; 9 positions agree with TRBD1. Germline CDR1 and CDR2: SGDLS and YYNGEE. CDR3 size: 16 residues. With V trimmed by 4 bases and J by 0 bases, 4 bases remained unmatched.

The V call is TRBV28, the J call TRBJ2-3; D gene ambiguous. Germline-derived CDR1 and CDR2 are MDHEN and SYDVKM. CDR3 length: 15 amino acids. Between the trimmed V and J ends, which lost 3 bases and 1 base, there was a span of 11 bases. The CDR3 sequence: CASSFRGLGTDTQYF. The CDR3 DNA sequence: TGTGCCAGCAGTTTTAGAGGTTTGGGCACAGATACGCAGTATTTT.

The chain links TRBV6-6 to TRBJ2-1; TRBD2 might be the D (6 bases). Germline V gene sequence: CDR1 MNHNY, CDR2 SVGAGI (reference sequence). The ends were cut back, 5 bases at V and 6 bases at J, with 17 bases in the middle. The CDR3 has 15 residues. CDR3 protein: CASSHRLGAGNEQFF. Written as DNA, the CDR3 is TGTGCCAGCAGTCACCGACTAGGAGCCGGCAATGAGCAGTTCTTC.

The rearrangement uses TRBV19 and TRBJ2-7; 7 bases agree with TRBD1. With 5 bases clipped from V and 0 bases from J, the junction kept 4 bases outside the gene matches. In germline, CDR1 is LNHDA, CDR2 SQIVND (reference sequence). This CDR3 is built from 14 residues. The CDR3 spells CASSLTGHSYEQYF. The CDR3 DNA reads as TGTGCCAGTAGTTTGACAGGGCACTCCTACGAGCAGTACTTC.

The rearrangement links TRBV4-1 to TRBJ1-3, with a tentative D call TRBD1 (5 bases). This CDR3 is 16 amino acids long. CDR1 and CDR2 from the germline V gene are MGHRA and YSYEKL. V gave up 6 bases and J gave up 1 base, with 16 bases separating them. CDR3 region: CASRLMGGTSGNTIYF. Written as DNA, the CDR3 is TGCGCCAGCAGGCTAATGGGGGGGACTTCTGGAAACACCATATATTTT.

Here the CDR3 reads CASSQDGYDGYTF. The DNA for the CDR3 is TGCGCCAGCAGCCAAGATGGGTACGATGGCTACACCTTC. The gene calls are TRBV4-1 and TRBJ1-2; no clear D gene. The germline CDR1 and CDR2 sequences are MGHRA and YSYEKL. V lost 0 bases and J lost 6, with 8 bases in between. CDR3 size: 13 residues.

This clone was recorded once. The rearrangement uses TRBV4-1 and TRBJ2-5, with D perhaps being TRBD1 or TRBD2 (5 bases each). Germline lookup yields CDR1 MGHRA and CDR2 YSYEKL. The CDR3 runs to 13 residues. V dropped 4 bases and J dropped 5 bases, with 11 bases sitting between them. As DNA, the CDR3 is TGCGCCAGCAGCCCTACGTGGGGGGAGACCCAGTACTTC. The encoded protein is CASSPTWGETQYF.

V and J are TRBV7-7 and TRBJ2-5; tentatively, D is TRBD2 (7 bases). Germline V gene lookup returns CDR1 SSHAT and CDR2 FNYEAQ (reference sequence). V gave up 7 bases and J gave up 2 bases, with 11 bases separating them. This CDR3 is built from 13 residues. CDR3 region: CASTRGGQETQYF. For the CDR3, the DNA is TGTGCCAGCACTAGGGGGGGACAAGAGACCCAGTACTTC.

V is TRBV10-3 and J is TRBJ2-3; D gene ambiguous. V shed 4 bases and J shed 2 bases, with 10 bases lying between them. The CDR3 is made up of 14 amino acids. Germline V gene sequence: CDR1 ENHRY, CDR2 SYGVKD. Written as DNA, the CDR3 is TGTGCCATCAGTGGCGTCCCTCTCACAGATACGCAGTATTTT. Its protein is CAISGVPLTDTQYF.

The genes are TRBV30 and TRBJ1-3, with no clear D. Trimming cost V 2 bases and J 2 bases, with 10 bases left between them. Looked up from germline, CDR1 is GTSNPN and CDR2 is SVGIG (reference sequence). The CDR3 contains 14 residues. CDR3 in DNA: TGTGCCTGGAGTACCCCGGGCCCTGGAAACACCATATATTTT. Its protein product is CAWSTPGPGNTIYF.

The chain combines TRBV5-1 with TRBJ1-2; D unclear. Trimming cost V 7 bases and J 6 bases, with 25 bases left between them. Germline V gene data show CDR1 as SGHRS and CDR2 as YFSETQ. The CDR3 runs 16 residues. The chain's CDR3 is CASSLVPEATQNGYTF. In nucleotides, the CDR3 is TGCGCCAGCTCCCTCGTCCCCGAGGCAACCCAAAATGGCTACACCTTC.

The CDR3 here is CASSWNYGETQYF. The CDR3 bases are TGCGCCAGCAGCTGGAACTACGGGGAGACCCAGTACTTC. This chain links TRBV5-1 with TRBJ2-5; D ambiguous. Germline values: CDR1 SGHRS, CDR2 YFSETQ. The CDR3 has 13 residues. The ends were cut back, 3 bases at V and 5 bases at J, with 11 bases in the middle.

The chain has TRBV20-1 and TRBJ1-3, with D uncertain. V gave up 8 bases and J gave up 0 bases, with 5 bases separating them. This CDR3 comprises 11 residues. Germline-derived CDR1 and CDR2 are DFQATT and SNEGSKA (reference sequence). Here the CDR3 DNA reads TGCAGTCAGGCCTCTGGAAACACCATATATTTT. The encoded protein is CSQASGNTIYF.

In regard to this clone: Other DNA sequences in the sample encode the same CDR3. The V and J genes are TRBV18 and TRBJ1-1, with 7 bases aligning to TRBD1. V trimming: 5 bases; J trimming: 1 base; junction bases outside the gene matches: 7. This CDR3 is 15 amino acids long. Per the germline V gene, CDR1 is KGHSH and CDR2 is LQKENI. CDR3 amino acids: CASSKTGQTNTEAFF. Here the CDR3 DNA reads TGTGCCAGCTCAAAAACGGGACAGACGAACACTGAAGCTTTCTTT.

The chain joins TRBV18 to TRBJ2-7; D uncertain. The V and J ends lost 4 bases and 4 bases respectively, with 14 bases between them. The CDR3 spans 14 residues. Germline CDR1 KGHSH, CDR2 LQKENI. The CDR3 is CASSQVAAEYEQYF. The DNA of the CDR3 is TGTGCCAGCTCACAAGTAGCCGCAGAGTACGAGCAGTACTTC. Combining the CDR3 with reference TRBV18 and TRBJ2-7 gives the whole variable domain NAGVMQNPRHLVRRRGQEARLRCSPMKGHSHVYWYRQLPEEGLKFMVYLQKENIIDESGMPKERFSAEFPKEGPSILRIQQVVRGDSAAYFCASSQVAAEYEQYFGPGTRLTVT.

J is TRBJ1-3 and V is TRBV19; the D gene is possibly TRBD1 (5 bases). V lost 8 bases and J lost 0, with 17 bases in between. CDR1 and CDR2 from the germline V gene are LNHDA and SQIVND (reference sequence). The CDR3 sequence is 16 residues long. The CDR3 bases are TGTGCCAGTCTGCAGGGTCCCGAGAACTCTGGAAACACCATATATTTT. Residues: CASLQGPENSGNTIYF.

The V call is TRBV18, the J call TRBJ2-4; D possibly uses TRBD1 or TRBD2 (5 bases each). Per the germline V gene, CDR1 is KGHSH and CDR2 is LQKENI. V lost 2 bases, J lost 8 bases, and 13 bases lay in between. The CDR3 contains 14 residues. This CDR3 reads CASSPGGPRDIQYF. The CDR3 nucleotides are TGTGCCAGCTCACCAGGGGGTCCCAGGGACATTCAGTACTTC. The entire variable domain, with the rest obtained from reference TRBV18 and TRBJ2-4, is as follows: NAGVMQNPRHLVRRRGQEARLRCSPMKGHSHVYWYRQLPEEGLKFMVYLQKENIIDESGMPKERFSAEFPKEGPSILRIQQVVRGDSAAYFCASSPGGPRDIQYFGAGTRLSVL.

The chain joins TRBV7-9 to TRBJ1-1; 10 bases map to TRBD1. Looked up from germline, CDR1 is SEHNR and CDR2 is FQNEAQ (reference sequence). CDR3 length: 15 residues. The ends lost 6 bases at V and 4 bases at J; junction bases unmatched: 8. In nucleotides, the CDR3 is TGTGCCAGCAGACCCCCGGGACAGGGGCTCACTGAAGCTTTCTTT. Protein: CASRPPGQGLTEAFF. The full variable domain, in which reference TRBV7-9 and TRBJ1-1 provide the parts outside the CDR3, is DTGVSQNPRHKITKRGQNVTFRCDPISEHNRLYWYRQTLGQGPEFLTYFQNEAQLEKSRLLSDRFSAERPKGSFSTLEIQRTEQGDSAMYLCASRPPGQGLTEAFFGQGTRLTVV.

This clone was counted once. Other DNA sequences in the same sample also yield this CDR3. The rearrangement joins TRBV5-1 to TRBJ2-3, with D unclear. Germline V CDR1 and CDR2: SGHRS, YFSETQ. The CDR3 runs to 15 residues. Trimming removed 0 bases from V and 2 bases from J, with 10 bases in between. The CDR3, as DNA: TGCGCCAGCAGCTTGGCCTCCGGATTCACAGATACGCAGTATTTT. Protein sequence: CASSLASGFTDTQYF.

For the CDR3, the DNA is TGTGCCATCAGTGAGTTAGAGGGCTCTGAAGCTTTCTTT. This sequence encodes CAISELEGSEAFF. The J gene is TRBJ1-1, the V gene TRBV10-3; D unresolved. The CDR3 is 13 residues long. Germline V gene sequence: CDR1 ENHRY, CDR2 SYGVKD. The V end lost 1 base, the J end lost 6 bases, and 9 bases lay between the germline ends.

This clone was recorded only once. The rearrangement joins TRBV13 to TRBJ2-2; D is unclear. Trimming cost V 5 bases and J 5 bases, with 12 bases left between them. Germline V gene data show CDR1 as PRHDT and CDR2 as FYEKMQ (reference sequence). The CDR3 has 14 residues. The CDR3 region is CASSQPMGTGELFF. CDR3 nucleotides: TGTGCCAGCAGCCAGCCTATGGGGACCGGGGAGCTGTTTTTT.